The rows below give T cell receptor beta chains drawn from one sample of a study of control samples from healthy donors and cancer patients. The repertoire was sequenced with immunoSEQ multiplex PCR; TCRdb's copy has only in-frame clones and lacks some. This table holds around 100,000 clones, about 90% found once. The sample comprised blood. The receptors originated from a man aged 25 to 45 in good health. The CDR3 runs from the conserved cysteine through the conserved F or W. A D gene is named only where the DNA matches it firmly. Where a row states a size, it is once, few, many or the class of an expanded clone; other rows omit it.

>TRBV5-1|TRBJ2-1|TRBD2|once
TGCGCCAGCAGTTACGGACTAGCGGGAGTCGCGACCGCCAATGAGCAGTTCTTC
CASSYGLAGVATANEQFF
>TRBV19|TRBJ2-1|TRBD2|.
TGTGCCAGTACCCCTTCCGGACGGGGGGACAATGAGCAGTTCTTC
CASTPSGRGDNEQFF
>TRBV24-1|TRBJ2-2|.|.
TGTGCCACCAGTGAGGGGCCCCGACTGGGCGGGGAGCTGTTTTTT
CATSEGPRLGGELFF
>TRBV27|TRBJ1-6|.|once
TGTGCCAGCAGTTTATTCGTTGGTGCCGCGGGTTCACCCCTCCACTTT
CASSLFVGAAGSPLHF
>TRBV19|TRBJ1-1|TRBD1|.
TGTGCCAGTAGTATAGGAGATGGGACAGAGAACACTGAAGCTTTCTTT
CASSIGDGTENTEAFF
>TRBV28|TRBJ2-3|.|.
TGTGCCAGCAGTTTGGTCGGGTCTACGCAGTATTTT
CASSLVGSTQYF
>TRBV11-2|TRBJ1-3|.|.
TGTGCCAGCAGCACCACGTTCTCTGGAAACACCATATATTTT
CASSTTFSGNTIYF
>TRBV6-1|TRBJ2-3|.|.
TGTGCCAGCAGTGAAACTACCGCTTGGGGTTTTCTCACAGATACGCAGTATTTT
CASSETTAWGFLTDTQYF
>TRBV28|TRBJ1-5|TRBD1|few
TGTGCCAGCAGACTGACAGGGGCGAACAATCAGCCCCAGCATTTT
CASRLTGANNQPQHF
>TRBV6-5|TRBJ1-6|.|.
TGTGCCAGCAGTTACTCTTTTGGGGTACAGTCACCCCTCCACTTT
CASSYSFGVQSPLHF
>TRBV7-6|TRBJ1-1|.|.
TGTGCCAGCAGCGACGACCCCAGGGATACGGACACTGAAGCTTTCTTT
CASSDDPRDTDTEAFF
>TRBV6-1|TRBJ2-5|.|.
TGTGCCAGCAGTGAAGGAGGGGAAGACACCCAGTACTTC
CASSEGGEDTQYF
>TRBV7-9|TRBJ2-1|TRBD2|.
TGTGCCAGCAGCCCCTCGGGGCGGGAGGGCGTTACATATGAGCAGTTCTTC
CASSPSGREGVTYEQFF
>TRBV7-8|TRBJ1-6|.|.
TGTGCCAGCAGCTCAAGGGCCTCAAATAATTCACCCCTCCACTTT
CASSSRASNNSPLHF
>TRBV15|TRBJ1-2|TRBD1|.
TGTGCCACCAGCAGACGGGACAGCGAGAACTATGGCTACACCTTC
CATSRRDSENYGYTF
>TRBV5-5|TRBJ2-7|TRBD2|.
TGTGCCAGCAGCCGTGGCCCGGACACCAGAATCGCGGGGGACTTC
CASSRGPDTRIAGDF
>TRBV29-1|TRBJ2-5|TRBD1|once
TGCAGCGTTGAATCCAGGGGGTGGGGAGAGACCCAGTACTTC
CSVESRGWGETQYF
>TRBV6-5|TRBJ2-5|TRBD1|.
TGTGCCAGCAGTCGAGGGGACAGGGAGTTTGAGACCCAGTACTTC
CASSRGDREFETQYF
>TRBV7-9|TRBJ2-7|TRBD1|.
TGTGCCAGCAGCTTCGGACAGGCTTCCTACGAGCAGTACTTC
CASSFGQASYEQYF
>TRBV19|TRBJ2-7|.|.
TGTGCCAGTAGTATGGTAGGACCCTACGAGCAGTACTTC
CASSMVGPYEQYF